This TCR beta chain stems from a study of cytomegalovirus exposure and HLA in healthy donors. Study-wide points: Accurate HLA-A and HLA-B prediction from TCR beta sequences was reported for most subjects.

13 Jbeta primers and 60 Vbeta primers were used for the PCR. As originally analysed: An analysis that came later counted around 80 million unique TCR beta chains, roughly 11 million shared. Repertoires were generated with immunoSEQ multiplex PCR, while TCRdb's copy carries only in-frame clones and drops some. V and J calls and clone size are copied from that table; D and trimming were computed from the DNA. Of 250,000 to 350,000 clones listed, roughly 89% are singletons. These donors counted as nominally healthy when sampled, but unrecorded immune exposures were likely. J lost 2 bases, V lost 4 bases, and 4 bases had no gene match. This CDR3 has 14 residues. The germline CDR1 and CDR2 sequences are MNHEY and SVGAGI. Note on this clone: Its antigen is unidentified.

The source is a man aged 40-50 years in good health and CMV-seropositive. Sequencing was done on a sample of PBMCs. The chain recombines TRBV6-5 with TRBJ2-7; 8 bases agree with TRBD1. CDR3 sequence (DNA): TGTGCCAGCAGTTCGCTGACAGGGGCCTACGAGCAGTACTTC. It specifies CASSSLTGAYEQYF.